This T cell receptor beta chain was sequenced in a study of identical twins. TCRdb processed the 5' RACE reads anew with MiXCR; each CDR3 protein has one entry. Here the sample spans 270,000 or so distinct CDR3 sequences, about 8.3% being singletons. The length of the CDR3 is 14 residues. With 5 bases clipped from V and 10 bases from J, the junction kept 9 bases outside the gene matches. This clonotype has only a few counts. These data were also reused for a study on yellow fever vaccine responses in identical twins.

J is TRBJ2-1 and V is TRBV12-3 or TRBV12-4; TRBD2 matches at 9 bases. This receptor was taken from a woman younger than 35 in good health. Input material: CD8+ T cells sorted from blood. CDR3 sequence: CASSTGLAAEEQFF. The CDR3 bases are TGTGCCAGCAGTACGGGACTAGCCGCCGAGGAGCAGTTCTTC.